This is a list of T cell receptor beta chains from one sample in a study of T cell changes during pregnancy in multiple sclerosis. Measured with immunoSEQ multiplex PCR; TCRdb has only the in-frame clones, and not every one. The data contain about 36,000 clones, roughly 93% of them singletons. The starting material was CD4+ T cells from peripheral blood mononuclear cells, obtained in the first trimester of pregnancy. The source is a female donor with multiple sclerosis, enrolled in a pregnancy study. Each CDR3 is given with its conserved first and last residue. Fields, in order: V gene, clone size, J gene, D gene, CDR3 protein, CDR3 DNA. The D gene is left open where the match is weak. The size of a clone is reported for some rows only, either as once, few or many, or as a class for expanded clones.

V: TRBV28; size: once; J: TRBJ2-5; D: NA; CDR3: CASSFKGAFQETQYF; DNA: TGTGCCAGCAGTTTTAAAGGGGCCTTCCAAGAGACCCAGTACTTC
V: TRBV2; size: NA; J: TRBJ2-2; D: NA; CDR3: CASRGNLARSNTGELFF; DNA: TGTGCCAGCAGGGGTAATCTAGCTAGAAGTAACACCGGGGAGCTGTTTTTT
V: TRBV14; size: NA; J: TRBJ1-6; D: TRBD1; CDR3: CASSQVPTGADYNSPLHF; DNA: TGTGCCAGCAGCCAAGTCCCGACAGGGGCTGACTATAATTCACCCCTCCACTTT
V: TRBV15; size: NA; J: TRBJ2-6; D: TRBD1; CDR3: CATSRDWDRDRPLPTSGANVLTF; DNA: TGTGCCACCAGCAGAGATTGGGACCGGGACAGGCCTCTTCCTACCTCTGGGGCCAACGTCCTGACTTTC
V: TRBV5-1; size: NA; J: TRBJ1-5; D: TRBD1; CDR3: CASSTGQGDQPQHF; DNA: TGCGCCAGCAGTACGGGACAGGGGGATCAGCCCCAGCATTTT
V: TRBV9; size: NA; J: TRBJ2-3; D: NA; CDR3: CASSVALATGSDTQYF; DNA: TGTGCCAGCAGCGTAGCTCTGGCTACGGGGTCAGATACGCAGTATTTT
V: TRBV28; size: NA; J: TRBJ2-7; D: TRBD2; CDR3: CASSSGRAHEQYF; DNA: TGTGCCAGCAGTTCCGGGAGGGCCCACGAGCAGTACTTC
V: TRBV5-4; size: NA; J: TRBJ2-2; D: TRBD2; CDR3: CASTKGRTSGRANTGELFF; DNA: TGTGCCAGCACCAAGGGGAGGACTAGCGGGAGGGCGAACACCGGGGAGCTGTTTTTT
V: TRBV5-1; size: NA; J: TRBJ1-2; D: TRBD1; CDR3: CASSPLRGLDGYTF; DNA: TGCGCCAGTTCCCCCCTCAGGGGGCTGGATGGCTACACCTTC
V: TRBV5-1; size: NA; J: TRBJ1-6; D: NA; CDR3: CASSLGLSSYNSPLHF; DNA: TGCGCCAGCAGCTTAGGACTTTCCTCCTATAATTCACCCCTCCACTTT
V: TRBV27; size: NA; J: TRBJ1-1; D: TRBD1; CDR3: CASSLRDSYNTEAFF; DNA: TGTGCCAGCAGTCTCCGGGACAGCTATAACACTGAAGCTTTCTTT